Below, one T cell receptor beta chain is given with its context. What it recognizes is unknown. Each CDR3 protein gets one entry after TCRdb re-called the 5' RACE reads with MiXCR. The sample consists of roughly 150,000 distinct CDR3 sequences, around a tenth of them appearing once. This entry comes from a study of CD8 T cells in ankylosing spondylitis. Study conclusions and caveats: Previously reported in reactive arthritis synovial fluid and blood were some of the motif variants. Clones that were linked to disease were CD8+ and were relatively rare in peripheral blood.

Deletions cut 5 bases from V and 1 base from J, with 13 bases between. There are 15 residues in the CDR3. In germline, CDR1 is SEHNR, CDR2 FQNEAQ (reference sequence). The chain carries TRBV7-9 and TRBJ2-3; D unclear. The TCR originated in a female donor with ankylosing spondylitis or in good health (not recorded which). The specimen sequenced was blood, either unsorted or a sorted T cell fraction (not recorded which). Written as DNA, the CDR3 is TGTGCCAGCAGCAGTCACCGCCAGGGCACAGATACGCAGTATTTT. Translated, it gives CASSSHRQGTDTQYF.